This T cell receptor beta chain appears in the sequencing data of a study of cytomegalovirus exposure and HLA in healthy donors. Study results and limitations: Association of a missense DCLRE1C variant with TCR beta V- and J-gene trimming was reported in a later analysis. Later on, an analysis showed TCR association rates differing by HLA locus, with DRB1 the most and HLA-C the fewest. For most TCR beta V segments, an earlier analysis put the productive rate at about 87% or about 30% of the time.

This PCR relied on a set of 60 Vbeta primers and 13 Jbeta primers. Clones were sequenced by immunoSEQ multiplex PCR, and TCRdb holds only the in-frame ones, with some missing. Among 150,000 to 200,000 clones listed, 75% to 85% were seen once. Note on this clone: The antigen is undetermined.

Sequencing was carried out using PBMCs. This receptor was identified in a man aged 45-65 years in good health and CMV-seropositive.

The CDR3 here is CASSYQGDRAYEQYF. Here the CDR3 DNA reads TGTGCCAGCAGTTACCAGGGCGACAGGGCCTACGAGCAGTACTTC. V and J are TRBV6-6 and TRBJ2-5; TRBD1 matches at 7 bases. The better agreement between TRBJ2-7 and the DNA end casts doubt on the J call. Germline V lookup: CDR1 MNHNY, CDR2 SVGAGI (reference sequence). The CDR3 consists of 15 residues.